These 12 T cell receptor beta chains were all obtained from the same sample, sequenced in a study of molecular identifiers for immune sequencing clone quantification. One entry per CDR3 protein results from TCRdb running MiXCR on the PCR reads. The top ten clones hold around 6.7% of a sample with around 7,800 distinct CDR3 sequences, 35% of them seen once. Specimen: naive CD8+ T cells from blood, with Jurkat cell RNA spiked in. Subset of the sample: FACS-sorted CD8+CD4-CCR7+CD45RA+ naive T cells. Receptors were obtained from a human donor in good health. Some libraries in this study had Jurkat cell RNA spiked in.

This clonotype is deemed medium-sized. This chain uses TRBV7-9 with TRBJ2-7; no clear D gene. The CDR3 length is 12 residues. Germline-derived CDR1 and CDR2 are SEHNR and FQNEAQ (reference sequence). Trimming left V 8 bases short and J 4 bases short, with 12 bases between. CDR3 coding DNA: TGTGCCAGCGTCGGTCTGCCTTACGAGCAGTACTTC. Encoded protein: CASVGLPYEQYF. Full variable domain (missing parts from reference TRBV7-9 and TRBJ2-7): DTGVSQNPRHKITKRGQNVTFRCDPISEHNRLYWYRQTLGQGPEFLTYFQNEAQLEKSRLLSDRFSAERPKGSFSTLEIQRTEQGDSAMYLCASVGLPYEQYFGPGTRLTVT.

Of note for this clonotype: A read error may be the cause here, since a much bigger clone is one base away. The chain has TRBV7-2 and TRBJ2-5, with 14 nucleotides matching TRBD2. Germline assignment: CDR1 SGHTA and CDR2 FQGNSA. J lost 3 bases, V lost 5 bases, and 14 bases had no gene match. The CDR3 is 19 residues long. CDR3 amino acids: CASSIWGLAGVVVEETQYF. The DNA for the CDR3 is TGTGCCAGCAGCATCTGGGGACTAGCGGGAGTTGTCGTAGAAGAGACCCAGTACTTC. The whole variable domain, filled in from reference TRBV7-2 and TRBJ2-5, reads GAGVSQSPSNKVTEKGKDVELRCDPISGHTALYWYRQSLGQGLEFLIYFQGNSAPDKSGLPSDRFSAERTGGSVSTLTIQRTQQEDSAVYLCASSIWGLAGVVVEETQYFGPGTRLLVL.

This clonotype has more than one count but fewer than ten. Written as DNA, the CDR3 is TGTGCCAGCAGCTTAGATAGGAGGGCGGCCGGGGAGCTGTTTTTT. It translates to CASSLDRRAAGELFF. V usage is TRBV7-6 and J usage is TRBJ2-2, with a possible D match to TRBD2 (6 bases). Trimming shortened V by 1 base and J by 6 bases, and 12 bases separated the two germline ends. Germline V gene lookup returns CDR1 SGHVS and CDR2 FNYEAQ. This CDR3 region has 15 residues.

Remarks on this clonotype: This may be a read error, as it is one base from a much larger clone. V is TRBV28 and J is TRBJ2-5; 9 bases align to TRBD1. Germline CDR1 reads MDHEN; CDR2 reads SYDVKM. This CDR3 region has 15 residues. The CDR3 reads CASSTRDRVQEPQYF. The CDR3 bases are TGTGCCAGCAGTACCCGGGACAGGGTGCAAGAGCCCCAGTACTTC.

This clonotype was counted only a few times. CDR3 nucleotide sequence: TGTGCCAGCAGCCCGCGACAGGGACAAGAGACCCAGTACTTC. Translated: CASSPRQGQETQYF. The chain carries TRBV7-9 and TRBJ2-5; the match to TRBD1 covers 7 bases. The length of the CDR3 is 14 residues. V lost 5 bases and J lost 2; bases outside the gene matches: 5. CDR1 is SEHNR and CDR2 is FQNEAQ in the germline V gene (reference sequence).

Comments on this clonotype: This may arise from a read error, as a much more abundant clone is one base away. The gene calls are TRBV7-2 and TRBJ2-1; 9 nucleotides match TRBD2. This CDR3 region has 15 residues. CDR1 is SGHTA, CDR2 FQGNSA, per germline. The CDR3, as DNA: TGTGCCAGCAACTTATCGACTAGCGGTCACAATGAGCAGTTCTTC. Its translation: CASNLSTSGHNEQFF.

This clonotype was seen only a few times. The J gene is TRBJ1-5, the V gene TRBV5-1; the match to TRBD1 covers 7 bases. The CDR3 totals 14 residues. V shed 4 bases, J shed 6 bases, and the junction held 7 bases outside the gene matches. Germline CDR1 reads SGHRS; CDR2 reads YFSETQ. The CDR3 nucleotides are TGCGCCAGCAGCCCCGAAGGGGGCCCTCAGCCCCAGCATTTT. It translates to CASSPEGGPQPQHF.

Points on this clonotype: This sequence may be a read error, since a much larger clone differs from it by one base. The chain couples TRBV4-3 to TRBJ2-3; possible D gene TRBD1, 6 bases. Germline lookup yields CDR1 LGHNA and CDR2 YSLEER. CDR3 size: 15 residues. DNA for the CDR3: TGCGCCAGCAGCCCCGTGTTCAGGGGTACAGATACGCTGTATTTT. Translated: CASSPVFRGTDTLYF.

The rearrangement uses TRBV28 and TRBJ2-7; TRBD2 is a possible D gene (6 bases). CDR1 MDHEN and CDR2 SYDVKM come from the germline V gene. This CDR3 contains 15 residues. V dropped 3 bases and J dropped 3 bases, with 15 bases sitting between them. In nucleotides, the CDR3 is TGTGCCAGCAGTTTCGGGAGAAGCAGGCTCTACGAGCAGTACTTC. This sequence encodes CASSFGRSRLYEQYF.

By share of the sample, this clonotype is medium-sized. V and J are TRBV6-2 or TRBV6-3 and TRBJ2-5; 8 bases line up with TRBD2. This CDR3 region has 15 residues. Trimming cost V 7 bases and J 4 bases; bases outside gene matches: 11. Germline lookup yields CDR1 MNHEY and CDR2 SVGEGT. The CDR3 reads CASTDFSGMTETQYF. The CDR3 DNA follows: TGTGCCAGCACCGACTTTAGCGGGATGACAGAGACCCAGTACTTC.

About this clonotype: The junction and the germline gene differ at one end; a read error may be behind it. The J gene is TRBJ2-1, the V gene TRBV27; tentative D call: TRBD2 (6 bases). The CDR3 spans 16 residues. From germline, CDR1 is MNHEY and CDR2 SMNVEV (reference sequence). The CDR3 loop is CASSARFGTPYNEQVF. The CDR3 coding sequence is TGTGCCAGCAGTGCCCGGTTCGGGACTCCTTACAATGAGCAGGTCTTC.

This clonotype has just a few counts. The chain couples TRBV27 to TRBJ2-7; D is perhaps TRBD2 (5 bases). The CDR3 loop spans 14 amino acids. Germline V lookup: CDR1 MNHEY, CDR2 SMNVEV (reference sequence). With 5 bases removed from V and 5 bases from J, the gap between germline ends came to 16 bases. The CDR3 DNA reads TGTGCCAGCAGTGAACGGGGTTACGTCCACGAGCAGTACTTC. It yields the protein CASSERGYVHEQYF.